What follows are 20 T cell receptor beta chains derived from one specimen sequenced in a study of control samples from healthy donors and cancer patients (dated by TCRdb to the early 2020s). Library preparation employed the immunoSEQ multiplex PCR assay. TCRdb retrieved this table from immuneACCESS and kept in-frame rearrangements only. Not all clones are present; in checked studies, unresolved V genes account for under half, and no reason is known for the remainder. Recorded for this sample are some 100,000 clones; roughly 89% of them occurred a single time. The biggest ten clones account for 17% of the sample. The sequenced sample consisted of blood. The source of these receptors is a woman aged 50 to 65 in good health.

The chain is built from TRBV18 and TRBJ1-1; perhaps TRBD1 as D (5 bases). The CDR3 runs to 14 residues. The germline V gene encodes CDR1 KGHSH and CDR2 LQKENI. The V end was cut by 6 bases, the J end by 3 bases, with 14 bases between. CDR3: CASSARVGDTEAFF. The CDR3 DNA is TGTGCCAGCTCGGCCAGGGTGGGGGACACTGAAGCTTTCTTT.

This clone was observed a handful of times. The chain employs TRBV3-1 (or the pseudogene TRBV3-2) and TRBJ2-6, with D tentatively TRBD1 or TRBD2 (5 bases each). The germline gives CDR1 LGHDT, CDR2 YNNKEL (reference sequence). Trimming left V 1 base short and J 2 bases short, with 15 bases between. This CDR3 is built from 18 residues. The CDR3: CASSQVMGESAGANVLTF. The CDR3 nucleotides read TGTGCCAGCAGCCAAGTTATGGGGGAGTCCGCTGGGGCCAACGTCCTGACTTTC.

The chain recombines TRBV12-2 with TRBJ1-2. TRBV12-2 is noted as a pseudogene. The CDR3 covers 12 residues. CDR3 in DNA: TGTGCAAGTCGCGGCAGCCCCGATGGCTACACCTTC. The encoded protein is CASRGSPDGYTF.

The gene calls are TRBV19 and TRBJ2-2; D perhaps matches TRBD2 (6 bases). Germline V gene sequence: CDR1 LNHDA, CDR2 SQIVND (reference sequence). The CDR3 is 15 amino acids. Trimming pared 5 bases from V and 1 base from J, leaving 11 bases between. The CDR3: CASSRREVNTGELFF. DNA of the CDR3: TGTGCCAGTAGTCGTAGGGAGGTGAACACCGGGGAGCTGTTTTTT.

The rearrangement uses TRBV7-3 and TRBJ2-2, with D possibly matching TRBD2 (6 bases). The length of the CDR3 is 19 residues. Germline assignment: CDR1 SGHTA and CDR2 FQGTGA. Trimming removed 5 bases from V and 0 bases from J, with 22 bases in between. DNA for the CDR3: TGTGCCAGCAGCCCAATAGGGGTCCTAGCGTTATCGAACACCGGGGAGCTGTTTTTT. It yields the protein CASSPIGVLALSNTGELFF.

The chain couples TRBV12-5 to TRBJ1-1, with D possibly TRBD1 on 5 matching bases. The V end lost 0 bases, the J end lost 4 bases, and 12 bases lay between the germline ends. The length of the CDR3 is 15 residues. CDR1 and CDR2 from the germline V gene are LGHNT and FRNRAP. As DNA, the CDR3 is TGTGCTAGTGGTTTGGTTTTAGGGGTTATCACTGAAGCTTTCTTT. It codes for CASGLVLGVITEAFF.

This chain connects TRBV11-2 to TRBJ2-2, with 8 bases identical to TRBD1. The CDR3 runs 14 residues. After removal of 5 bases from V and 6 bases from J, the junction contained 5 bases not matched to a gene. Germline values: CDR1 SGHAT, CDR2 FQNNGV. The CDR3 sequence is CASSTRQGSGELFF. The CDR3 nucleotides are TGTGCCAGCAGCACCCGACAGGGGTCCGGGGAGCTGTTTTTT.

This rearrangement joins TRBV6-5 to TRBJ2-7; possibly TRBD2 for D (7 bases). V was cut by 6 bases and J by 3 bases, with 12 bases left in between. Germline CDR1 MNHEY, CDR2 SVGAGI. This CDR3 is built from 13 residues. CDR3 residues: CASRGGGVYEQYF. The CDR3 DNA sequence: TGTGCCAGCAGGGGAGGGGGGGTCTACGAGCAGTACTTC.

The chain joins TRBV7-2 to TRBJ2-3; D not certain. The CDR3 runs to 8 residues. In germline, CDR1 is SGHTA, CDR2 FQGNSA. This chain's CDR3 is CATDTQYF. The CDR3 DNA sequence: TGTGCTACAGATACGCAGTATTTT.

The V gene is TRBV28, the J gene TRBJ2-1, with TRBD2 matching 9 bases. This CDR3 comprises 15 residues. V shed 5 bases, J shed 6 bases, and the junction held 8 bases outside the gene matches. Germline loops: CDR1 MDHEN, CDR2 SYDVKM. The CDR3 nucleotides read TGTGCCAGCAGTGAGGGACTAGCAAATTCCAATGAGCAGTTCTTC. Translated: CASSEGLANSNEQFF. Full variable domain (rest looked up from reference TRBV28 and TRBJ2-1): DVKVTQSSRYLVKRTGEKVFLECVQDMDHENMFWYRQDPGLGLRLIYFSYDVKMKEKGDIPEGYSVSREKKERFSLILESASTNQTSMYLCASSEGLANSNEQFFGPGTRLTVL.

The rearrangement links TRBV4-2 to TRBJ1-2, with D uncertain. The length of the CDR3 is 13 residues. CDR1 and CDR2 (germline): LGHNA, YNFKEQ. Trimming left V 1 base short and J 6 bases short, with 9 bases between. The DNA of the CDR3 is TGTGCCAGCAGCCAAGGGCCCTTGGATGGCTACACCTTC. This sequence encodes CASSQGPLDGYTF.

The chain recombines TRBV6-4 with TRBJ2-1, with D hard to call. CDR1 is MRHNA, CDR2 SNTAGT, per germline. Trimming shortened V by 3 bases and J by 1 base, and 7 bases separated the two germline ends. The CDR3 runs to 14 residues. CDR3 in amino acids: CASSELWSYNEQFF. In nucleotides, the CDR3 is TGTGCCAGCAGTGAATTGTGGTCCTACAATGAGCAGTTCTTC.

The chain recombines TRBV14 with TRBJ1-1; no clear D. Per germline, CDR1 SGHDN and CDR2 FVKESK. The CDR3 consists of 14 residues. The V end was cut by 2 bases, the J end by 1 base, with 8 bases between. CDR3 coding DNA: TGTGCCAGCAGCCAACGATGGGGGAACACTGAAGCTTTCTTT. Its protein product is CASSQRWGNTEAFF. The full variable domain, completed using reference TRBV14 and TRBJ1-1, is EAGVTQFPSHSVIEKGQTVTLRCDPISGHDNLYWYRRVMGKEIKFLLHFVKESKQDESGMPNNRFLAERTGGTYSTLKVQPAELEDSGVYFCASSQRWGNTEAFFGQGTRLTVV.

The rearrangement uses TRBV2 and TRBJ1-2; maybe TRBD1 (5 bases). In germline, CDR1 is SNHLY, CDR2 FYNNEI. The CDR3 spans 13 residues. The V end was cut by 4 bases, the J end by 7 bases, with 13 bases between. CDR3 nucleotides: TGTGCCAGCAGTGCTCAGGGAGTGGTTGGCTACACCTTC. Translation gives CASSAQGVVGYTF.

This chain joins TRBV9 and TRBJ2-1; D ambiguous. Between the trimmed V and J ends, which lost 0 bases and 4 bases, there was a span of 8 bases. This CDR3 is 14 amino acids long. CDR1 is SGDLS, CDR2 YYNGEE, per germline. CDR3 loop: CASSVEVPYNEQFF. CDR3 in DNA: TGTGCCAGCAGCGTAGAAGTCCCTTACAATGAGCAGTTCTTC.

The chain is built from TRBV7-9 and TRBJ1-2, with D maybe TRBD1 (5 bases). The CDR3 is 14 amino acids. The V end was cut by 5 bases, the J end by 7 bases, with 17 bases between. The germline CDR1 and CDR2 sequences are SEHNR and FQNEAQ (reference sequence). CDR3 nucleotides: TGTGCCAGCAGCCGTGCTTTGGGACCCACTGGCTACACCTTC. Protein sequence: CASSRALGPTGYTF.

V and J are TRBV6-6 and TRBJ2-7; 8 bases map to TRBD1. Germline lookup yields CDR1 MNHNY and CDR2 SVGAGI (reference sequence). V lost 7 bases to trimming and J lost 5 bases; unmatched junction nucleotides: 7. CDR3 length equals 13 residues. CDR3 residues: CASKTGGMHEQYF. The CDR3 bases are TGTGCCAGCAAAACAGGGGGGATGCACGAGCAGTACTTC.

This chain uses TRBV7-2 with TRBJ2-1; TRBD2 aligns across 12 bases. The CDR3 consists of 17 residues. Germline assignment: CDR1 SGHTA and CDR2 FQGNSA. V shed 2 bases and J 6 bases; nucleotides not matched to a gene: 8. CDR3 sequence (DNA): TGTGCCAGCAGCTTAAGCGGTCTAGCGGGAGGGCCCAATGAGCAGTTCTTC. It is translated as CASSLSGLAGGPNEQFF. The whole variable domain, filled in from reference TRBV7-2 and TRBJ2-1, reads GAGVSQSPSNKVTEKGKDVELRCDPISGHTALYWYRQSLGQGLEFLIYFQGNSAPDKSGLPSDRFSAERTGGSVSTLTIQRTQQEDSAVYLCASSLSGLAGGPNEQFFGPGTRLTVL.

The chain is built from TRBV30 and TRBJ1-5, with D maybe TRBD1 (5 bases). Germline V gives CDR1 GTSNPN, CDR2 SVGIG (reference sequence). The CDR3 contains 14 residues. V gave up 4 bases and J gave up 6 bases, with 16 bases separating them. DNA of the CDR3: TGTGCCTGGAAAAAAGGGACCCAAGGTCAGCCCCAGCATTTT. Protein product: CAWKKGTQGQPQHF.

This clone was seen only once. The genes are TRBV4-2 and TRBJ2-7; TRBD2 matches 11 bases. With V trimmed by 1 base and J by 2 bases, 7 bases remained unmatched. CDR3 length equals 17 residues. Germline CDR1 is LGHNA and CDR2 is YNFKEQ. CDR3 DNA sequence: TGTGCCAGCAGCCAAGCTACTAGCGGGGGTGGACCCTACGAGCAGTACTTC. Protein product: CASSQATSGGGPYEQYF.